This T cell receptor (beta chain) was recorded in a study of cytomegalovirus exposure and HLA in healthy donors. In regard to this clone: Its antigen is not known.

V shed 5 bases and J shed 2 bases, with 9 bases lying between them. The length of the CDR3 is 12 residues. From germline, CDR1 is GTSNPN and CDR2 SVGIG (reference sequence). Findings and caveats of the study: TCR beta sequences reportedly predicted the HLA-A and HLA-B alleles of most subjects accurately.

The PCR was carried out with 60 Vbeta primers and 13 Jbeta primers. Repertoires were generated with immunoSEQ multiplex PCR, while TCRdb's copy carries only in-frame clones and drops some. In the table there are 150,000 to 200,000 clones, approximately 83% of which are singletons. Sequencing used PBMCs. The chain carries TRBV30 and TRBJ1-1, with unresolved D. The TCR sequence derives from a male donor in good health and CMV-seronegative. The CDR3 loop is CAWAQANTEAFF. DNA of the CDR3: TGTGCCTGGGCCCAGGCTAACACTGAAGCTTTCTTT.